The 13 T cell receptor beta chains presented below share a single source sample, sequenced in a study of T cells in Graves' hyperthyroidism and ophthalmopathy. The TCR beta CDR3 regions underwent amplification using RNA transcripts as the source. HTBI primers were employed in a first-round RT-PCR of the TCR CDR3. TCRdb recomputed calls from the multiplex PCR reads with MiXCR, one row per CDR3 protein. Among tens of thousands of distinct CDR3 sequences, approximately 52% were seen once, and the ten largest hold roughly a tenth. The specimen was blood. The receptors originated from a woman between 50 and 59 years old with Graves' ophthalmopathy.

V gene TRBV2 combines with J gene TRBJ1-5, with 9 bases matching TRBD1. The CDR3 extends over 15 amino acids. Germline-derived CDR1 and CDR2 are SNHLY and FYNNEI. The ends lost 6 bases at V and 3 bases at J; junction bases unmatched: 6. The CDR3 DNA reads TGTGCCAGCAGGAGTGGACAGGGGCACAATCAGCCCCAGCATTTT. Its protein product is CASRSGQGHNQPQHF.

This clonotype appeared a few times. The conserved phenylalanine or tryptophan normally closing the CDR3 is absent here, so this likely arose from a read error. The gene calls are TRBV19 and TRBJ2-7, with 11 bases identical to TRBD2. CDR3 length: 16 amino acids. Germline V gives CDR1 LNHDA, CDR2 SQIVND (reference sequence). Unmatched junction bases numbered 9, after V lost 6 bases and J lost 2 bases. The DNA for the CDR3 is TGTGCCAGTAGAAGAACAACTAGCGGGAGTGCCTACGAGCAGTACCTC. It codes for CASRRTTSGSAYEQYL.

Many counts were recorded for this clonotype. V and J are TRBV5-6 and TRBJ1-2; D is unclear. Germline CDR1 reads SGHDT; CDR2 reads YYEEEE. V was trimmed by 0 bases and J by 2 bases, leaving 5 bases between them. The CDR3 contains 13 residues. The CDR3 protein is CASSLGENYGYTF. The CDR3 DNA reads as TGTGCCAGCAGCTTGGGTGAAAACTATGGCTACACCTTC.

At least ten counts were recorded for this clonotype. The V and J genes are TRBV2 and TRBJ2-1; D is unclear. The V gene lost 8 bases and the J gene lost 9 bases, with 11 bases spanning the gap. Germline lookup yields CDR1 SNHLY and CDR2 FYNNEI. This CDR3 is built from 11 residues. Here the CDR3 DNA reads TGTGCCAGCTTGGAGACTTCTGAGCAGTTCTTC. Translation: CASLETSEQFF.

This clonotype has more than one count but fewer than ten. The chain combines TRBV28 with TRBJ2-5; D remains unclear. V was trimmed by 3 bases and J by 2 bases, leaving 13 bases between them. The CDR3 length is 15 residues. Germline CDR1 MDHEN, CDR2 SYDVKM. The CDR3 coding sequence is TGTGCCAGCAGTTTCAGGCGGCGTCGACAAGAGACCCAGTACTTC. Protein product: CASSFRRRRQETQYF.

The gene calls are TRBV2 and TRBJ2-7, with 9 positions matching TRBD2. The ends lost 8 bases at V and 3 bases at J; junction bases unmatched: 5. The CDR3 contains 13 residues. Germline lookup yields CDR1 SNHLY and CDR2 FYNNEI. CDR3: CASVAGGIYEQYF. For the CDR3, the DNA is TGTGCCAGCGTGGCGGGGGGGATCTACGAGCAGTACTTC.

The V gene is TRBV27, the J gene TRBJ2-7; D remains unclear. V shed 0 bases and J shed 2 bases, with 14 bases lying between them. This CDR3 has 16 amino acids. Looked up from germline, CDR1 is MNHEY and CDR2 is SMNVEV (reference sequence). Here the CDR3 reads CASSLSGQLFAYEQYF. The CDR3 DNA sequence: TGTGCCAGCAGTTTATCGGGCCAACTATTTGCCTACGAGCAGTACTTC.

Worth noting for this clonotype: A much larger clone differs by one base, so this may be a read error. This chain joins TRBV6-2 or TRBV6-3 and TRBJ2-2, with a weak D call TRBD2 (5 bases). The CDR3 consists of 13 residues. The germline V and J ends were trimmed by 5 bases and 8 bases, with 12 bases remaining between them. Germline lookup yields CDR1 MNHEY and CDR2 SVGEGT. In DNA, the CDR3 is TGTGCCAGCAGTGATTACGGGGTGGGGGAGCTGTTTTTT. Amino acid sequence: CASSDYGVGELFF.

This clonotype was seen a few times. The V and J genes are TRBV11-2 and TRBJ2-4; D tentatively reads TRBD1 or TRBD2 (5 bases each). The CDR3 length is 19 residues. Germline CDR1 and CDR2: SGHAT and FQNNGV. The ends were cut back, 5 bases at V and 0 bases at J, with 23 bases in the middle. The CDR3 nucleotides read TGTGCCAGCAGCCTGGGGGATTTGTCCCAGTTTTTAGCCAAAAACATTCAGTACTTC. This encodes CASSLGDLSQFLAKNIQYF.

Of note for this clonotype: The germline gene is not matched at one end of the junction; a read error may be the cause. V gene TRBV6-1 combines with J gene TRBJ1-5; no clear D. Germline assignment: CDR1 MNHNS and CDR2 SASEGT. The CDR3 has 12 amino acids. DNA of the CDR3: TGTGCCAGCAGTGAACGAAATCAGCCCCAGCACTTT. Protein: CASSERNQPQHF.

This clonotype was seen ten or more times. The rearrangement joins TRBV5-1 to TRBJ1-6, with TRBD1 matching 7 bases. Germline assignment: CDR1 SGHRS and CDR2 YFSETQ. This CDR3 contains 15 residues. Trimming removed 4 bases from V and 3 bases from J; junction bases left unmatched: 4. The CDR3 bases are TGCGCCAGCAGCGGGGACAGATTCTATAATTCACCCCTCCACTTT. It yields the protein CASSGDRFYNSPLHF.

In its sample, this clonotype ranks as medium-sized (0.01 to 0.1%). This chain links TRBV24-1 with TRBJ1-2, with 8 nucleotides matching TRBD1. CDR1 KGHDR and CDR2 SFDVKD come from the germline V gene. The length of the CDR3 is 14 residues. Trimming took 6 bases from V and 7 from J; bases not matched to a gene: 9. The CDR3 spells CATSPTGDFSGYTF. The CDR3 DNA reads TGTGCCACCAGTCCGACAGGGGACTTCTCTGGCTACACCTTC.

This chain joins TRBV7-6 and TRBJ2-7; 8 bases align to TRBD2. Germline V CDR1 and CDR2: SGHVS, FNYEAQ. J lost 7 bases, V lost 6 bases, and 14 bases had no gene match. The CDR3 is 15 residues long. This chain's CDR3 is CASSPGVSGAGEQYF. The CDR3 nucleotides read TGTGCCAGCAGTCCGGGGGTTAGCGGGGCGGGGGAGCAGTACTTC.